Below are 25 T cell receptor beta chains sequenced from a single sample in a study of identical twins. TCRdb ran MiXCR on the 5' RACE reads and lists one entry per CDR3 protein. The sample records 270,000 or so distinct CDR3 sequences, about 8.3% being singletons. These same records also appear under a second study, on yellow fever vaccine responses in identical twins.

The sample consisted of CD8+ T cells sorted from blood. The source of these receptors is a woman younger than 30 in good health.

V and J are TRBV6-5 and TRBJ2-7, with 9 bases aligning to TRBD2. In germline, CDR1 is MNHEY, CDR2 SVGAGI. There are 15 residues in the CDR3. V lost 3 bases, J lost 5 bases, and 8 bases stayed unmatched. DNA for the CDR3: TGTGCCAGCAGTTATCTGGGGCGCGGGAGGGACGAGCAGTACTTC. Amino acids: CASSYLGRGRDEQYF.

This clonotype has just a few counts. A much larger clone sits a single nucleotide away, making a read error possible. The genes are TRBV7-9 and TRBJ2-7; 7 positions match TRBD1. CDR3 length: 13 residues. CDR1 is SEHNR and CDR2 is FQNEAQ in the germline V gene (reference sequence). Trimming took 3 bases from V and 5 from J; bases not matched to a gene: 4. CDR3 in amino acids: CASSLTGSHEQYF. In nucleotides, the CDR3 is TGTGCCAGCAGCTTGACAGGGTCCCACGAGCAGTACTTC.

This clonotype was counted only a few times. The rearrangement joins TRBV4-1 to TRBJ2-7; 11 bases map to TRBD2. This CDR3 spans 15 amino acids. V shed 3 bases, J shed 4 bases, and the junction held 5 bases outside the gene matches. The germline V gene has CDR1 MGHRA and CDR2 YSYEKL. The CDR3 region is CASSQTLAGEYEQYF. For the CDR3, the DNA is TGCGCCAGCAGCCAGACACTAGCGGGAGAATACGAGCAGTACTTC.

V usage is TRBV7-6 and J usage is TRBJ2-7, with D possibly TRBD1 on 5 matching bases. V lost 3 bases and J lost 5, with 14 bases in between. The CDR3 is 14 residues long. From germline, CDR1 is SGHVS and CDR2 FNYEAQ. CDR3: CASSFIPGHNEQYF. CDR3 sequence (DNA): TGTGCCAGCAGCTTCATACCAGGGCACAACGAGCAGTACTTC.

J is TRBJ2-7 and V is TRBV4-3; D is unclear. The ends were cut back, 0 bases at V and 3 bases at J, with 12 bases in the middle. The germline V gene encodes CDR1 LGHNA and CDR2 YSLEER. The CDR3 runs to 15 residues. The CDR3 DNA is TGCGCCAGCAGCCAAGATCTAGGCGTAAACTACGAGCAGTACTTC. Translation: CASSQDLGVNYEQYF.

This clonotype came up a few times. This chain links TRBV10-1 with TRBJ1-2; no clear D gene. The CDR3 runs to 18 residues. V lost 4 bases, J lost 7 bases, and 28 bases lay in between. Germline CDR1 reads WNHNN; CDR2 reads SYGVQD (reference sequence). The CDR3 sequence is CASSAGEPGLDSLCGYTF. In DNA, the CDR3 is TGCGCCAGCAGTGCAGGAGAGCCCGGTCTGGATTCTTTGTGTGGCTACACCTTC.

Note on this clonotype: Compared with germline, one end of the junction differs, possibly owing to a read error. V usage is TRBV20-1 and J usage is TRBJ2-3, with 9 bases lining up with TRBD2. In germline, CDR1 is DFQATT, CDR2 SNEGSKA (reference sequence). This CDR3 has 17 residues. CDR3 in amino acids: CCARDFKRGATTDTQYF. The CDR3 region has the DNA TGCTGTGCTAGAGATTTCAAGCGGGGGGCCACCACAGATACGCAGTATTTT.

This chain joins TRBV3-1 and TRBJ1-5; a weak D match, TRBD1 (6 bases). Trimming shortened V by 0 bases and J by 7 bases, and 10 bases separated the two germline ends. The germline V gene encodes CDR1 LGHDT and CDR2 YNNKEL (reference sequence). The CDR3 consists of 14 residues. CDR3 bases: TGTGCCAGCAGCCAAGACACAGGGCGACAGCCCCAGCATTTT. This codes for CASSQDTGRQPQHF.

This clonotype was seen a few times. The chain is built from TRBV4-2 and TRBJ2-1; D unclear. Germline-derived CDR1 and CDR2 are LGHNA and YNFKEQ. CDR3 length equals 16 residues. The V end was cut by 0 bases, the J end by 8 bases, with 17 bases between. The CDR3 DNA follows: TGTGCCAGCAGCCAAGAACCCAGTACCCTAGGAGATGAGCAGTTCTTC. This translates into CASSQEPSTLGDEQFF.

This clonotype has a handful of counts. The DNA for the CDR3 is TGCGCCAGCAGCCCCACCCCAGGGGCGAACACCGGGGAGCTGTTTTTT. This translates into CASSPTPGANTGELFF. This rearrangement joins TRBV4-1 to TRBJ2-2, with a weak D call TRBD1 (6 bases). The germline V and J ends were trimmed by 4 bases and 0 bases, with 12 bases remaining between them. The CDR3 consists of 16 residues. Germline CDR1 reads MGHRA; CDR2 reads YSYEKL.

This clonotype was detected many times. The V and J genes are TRBV2 and TRBJ2-3, with D tentatively TRBD2 (6 bases). V was pared by 4 bases and J by 4 bases, with 12 bases between. CDR1 SNHLY and CDR2 FYNNEI come from the germline V gene. The CDR3 contains 14 residues. The chain's CDR3 is CASSAELAPDTQYF. CDR3 in DNA: TGTGCCAGCAGTGCGGAACTAGCCCCAGATACGCAGTATTTT.

This clonotype was seen repeatedly, ten times or more. The chain is built from TRBV20-1 and TRBJ2-7; TRBD1 aligns across 7 bases. The CDR3 has 16 amino acids. The ends lost 0 bases at V and 3 bases at J; junction bases unmatched: 11. The V gene's germline CDR1 is DFQATT and CDR2 SNEGSKA (reference sequence). CDR3 coding DNA: TGCAGTGCTAGAGAAGGGATAGACAGGGTCGGCTACGAGCAGTACTTC. It is translated as CSAREGIDRVGYEQYF.

The table lists this clonotype with a few counts. The rearrangement uses TRBV10-3 and TRBJ2-3, with TRBD2 identical over 11 bases. Germline assignment: CDR1 ENHRY and CDR2 SYGVKD. This CDR3 is 18 amino acids long. V was pared by 0 bases and J by 2 bases, with 7 bases of the junction left unmatched. The CDR3 bases are TGTGCCATCAGTGAGTCCGGGACTAGCGGATTTAACACAGATACGCAGTATTTT. Residues: CAISESGTSGFNTDTQYF.

This clonotype has at least ten counts. The chain combines TRBV12-3 or TRBV12-4 with TRBJ2-2; D tentatively fits TRBD1 or TRBD2 (5 bases each). V lost 5 bases, J lost 4 bases, and 14 bases lay in between. The CDR3 is made up of 15 amino acids. The CDR3 is CASSNPGPPTGELFF. Written as DNA, the CDR3 is TGTGCCAGCAGTAACCCGGGACCACCCACCGGGGAGCTGTTTTTT.

This clonotype was counted a few times. This rearrangement joins TRBV29-1 to TRBJ2-7; D may be TRBD2 (6 bases). Trimming removed 7 bases at V and 7 bases at J, with 26 bases between. The CDR3 extends over 15 amino acids. Germline CDR1 is SQVTM and CDR2 is ANQGSEA. CDR3 nucleotide sequence: TGCAGCGCTCTGGAACCGGGAACAACGACTAGGGAGCAGTACTTC. Translating it yields CSALEPGTTTREQYF.

This clonotype was counted ten times or more. The chain recombines TRBV27 with TRBJ2-4, with D unresolved. This CDR3 has 15 residues. Germline CDR1 reads MNHEY; CDR2 reads SMNVEV (reference sequence). Deletions cut 2 bases from V and 9 bases from J, with 17 bases between. CDR3: CASSLTAEDWGIQYF. As DNA, the CDR3 is TGTGCCAGCAGTTTAACGGCAGAAGACTGGGGCATTCAGTACTTC.

The chain carries TRBV7-8 and TRBJ2-1; TRBD2 matches at 12 bases. In germline, CDR1 is SGHVS, CDR2 FQNEAQ. The CDR3 has 16 residues. The V segment lost 4 bases and the J segment 7 bases; nucleotides outside the gene matches: 8. The CDR3 reads CASSSWTSGDRNEQFF. The DNA for the CDR3 is TGTGCCAGCAGCTCCTGGACTAGCGGGGATAGAAATGAGCAGTTCTTC.

This clonotype has at least ten counts. This rearrangement joins TRBV4-2 to TRBJ1-5; D gene uncertain. Germline values: CDR1 LGHNA, CDR2 YNFKEQ. V lost 0 bases and J lost 4, with 10 bases in between. The CDR3 runs 15 residues. CDR3 in amino acids: CASSQDNSLNQPQHF. The CDR3 nucleotides are TGTGCCAGCAGCCAAGACAACAGTCTGAATCAGCCCCAGCATTTT.

This chain's CDR3 is CASSPGGLGSNQPQHF. The DNA of the CDR3 is TGTGCCAGCTCCCCGGGGGGCCTAGGGAGCAATCAGCCCCAGCATTTT. The chain is built from TRBV12-3 or TRBV12-4 and TRBJ1-5, with D tentatively TRBD1 (6 bases). The V and J ends lost 8 bases and 1 base respectively, with 18 bases between them. The CDR3 consists of 16 residues.

This clonotype was counted between two and nine times. The V call is TRBV12-3 or TRBV12-4, the J call TRBJ2-7; no clear D gene. Trimming removed 2 bases at V and 4 bases at J, with 15 bases between. This CDR3 has 15 residues. CDR3 sequence: CASSLMSQRLYEQYF. In DNA form, the CDR3 reads TGTGCCAGCAGTTTAATGTCCCAGAGGTTATACGAGCAGTACTTC.

This clonotype was counted many times. This chain links TRBV5-1 with TRBJ2-2; no definite D call. V lost 5 bases to trimming and J lost 3 bases, with 11 bases between them. The CDR3 covers 14 residues. Per the germline V gene, CDR1 is SGHRS and CDR2 is YFSETQ. The CDR3 DNA sequence: TGCGCCAGCAGTTGGGAAGGTTACACCGGGGAGCTGTTTTTT. Its protein product is CASSWEGYTGELFF.

In this sample, this clonotype turned up a few times. The chain recombines TRBV20-1 with TRBJ2-7, with TRBD2 matching 12 bases. Trimming removed 3 bases from V and 5 bases from J; junction bases left unmatched: 17. The CDR3 is made up of 18 amino acids. The germline V gene encodes CDR1 DFQATT and CDR2 SNEGSKA (reference sequence). CDR3 in amino acids: CSASDFLAGGPDHHEQYF. CDR3 coding DNA: TGCAGTGCTAGTGACTTTCTAGCGGGAGGGCCTGATCACCACGAGCAGTACTTC.

V and J are TRBV29-1 and TRBJ2-1; D not certain. This CDR3 has 14 amino acids. The germline V gene has CDR1 SQVTM and CDR2 ANQGSEA. Trimming shortened V by 3 bases and J by 8 bases, and 17 bases separated the two germline ends. The CDR3 DNA reads as TGCAGCGTTGATGTCTACTCGCAGAACGATGAGCAGTTCTTC. Amino acids: CSVDVYSQNDEQFF.

This clonotype was observed many times. This chain uses TRBV7-9 with TRBJ2-1; 8 positions match TRBD2. CDR1 is SEHNR, CDR2 FQNEAQ, per germline (reference sequence). The CDR3 consists of 16 residues. After removal of 2 bases from V and 8 bases from J, the junction contained 11 bases not matched to a gene. CDR3 in amino acids: CASSLTTGTRRHEQFF. DNA of the CDR3: TGTGCCAGCAGCTTAACAACCGGGACTAGGAGGCATGAGCAGTTCTTC.

The rearrangement joins TRBV2 to TRBJ1-2, with TRBD1 matching over 7 bases. The CDR3 loop spans 12 amino acids. In germline, CDR1 is SNHLY, CDR2 FYNNEI. The trim removed 8 bases at V and 7 bases at J, leaving 7 bases unmatched. CDR3 DNA: TGTGCCAGCGGGGGGGACAGCTCTGGCTACACCTTC. Translated: CASGGDSSGYTF.